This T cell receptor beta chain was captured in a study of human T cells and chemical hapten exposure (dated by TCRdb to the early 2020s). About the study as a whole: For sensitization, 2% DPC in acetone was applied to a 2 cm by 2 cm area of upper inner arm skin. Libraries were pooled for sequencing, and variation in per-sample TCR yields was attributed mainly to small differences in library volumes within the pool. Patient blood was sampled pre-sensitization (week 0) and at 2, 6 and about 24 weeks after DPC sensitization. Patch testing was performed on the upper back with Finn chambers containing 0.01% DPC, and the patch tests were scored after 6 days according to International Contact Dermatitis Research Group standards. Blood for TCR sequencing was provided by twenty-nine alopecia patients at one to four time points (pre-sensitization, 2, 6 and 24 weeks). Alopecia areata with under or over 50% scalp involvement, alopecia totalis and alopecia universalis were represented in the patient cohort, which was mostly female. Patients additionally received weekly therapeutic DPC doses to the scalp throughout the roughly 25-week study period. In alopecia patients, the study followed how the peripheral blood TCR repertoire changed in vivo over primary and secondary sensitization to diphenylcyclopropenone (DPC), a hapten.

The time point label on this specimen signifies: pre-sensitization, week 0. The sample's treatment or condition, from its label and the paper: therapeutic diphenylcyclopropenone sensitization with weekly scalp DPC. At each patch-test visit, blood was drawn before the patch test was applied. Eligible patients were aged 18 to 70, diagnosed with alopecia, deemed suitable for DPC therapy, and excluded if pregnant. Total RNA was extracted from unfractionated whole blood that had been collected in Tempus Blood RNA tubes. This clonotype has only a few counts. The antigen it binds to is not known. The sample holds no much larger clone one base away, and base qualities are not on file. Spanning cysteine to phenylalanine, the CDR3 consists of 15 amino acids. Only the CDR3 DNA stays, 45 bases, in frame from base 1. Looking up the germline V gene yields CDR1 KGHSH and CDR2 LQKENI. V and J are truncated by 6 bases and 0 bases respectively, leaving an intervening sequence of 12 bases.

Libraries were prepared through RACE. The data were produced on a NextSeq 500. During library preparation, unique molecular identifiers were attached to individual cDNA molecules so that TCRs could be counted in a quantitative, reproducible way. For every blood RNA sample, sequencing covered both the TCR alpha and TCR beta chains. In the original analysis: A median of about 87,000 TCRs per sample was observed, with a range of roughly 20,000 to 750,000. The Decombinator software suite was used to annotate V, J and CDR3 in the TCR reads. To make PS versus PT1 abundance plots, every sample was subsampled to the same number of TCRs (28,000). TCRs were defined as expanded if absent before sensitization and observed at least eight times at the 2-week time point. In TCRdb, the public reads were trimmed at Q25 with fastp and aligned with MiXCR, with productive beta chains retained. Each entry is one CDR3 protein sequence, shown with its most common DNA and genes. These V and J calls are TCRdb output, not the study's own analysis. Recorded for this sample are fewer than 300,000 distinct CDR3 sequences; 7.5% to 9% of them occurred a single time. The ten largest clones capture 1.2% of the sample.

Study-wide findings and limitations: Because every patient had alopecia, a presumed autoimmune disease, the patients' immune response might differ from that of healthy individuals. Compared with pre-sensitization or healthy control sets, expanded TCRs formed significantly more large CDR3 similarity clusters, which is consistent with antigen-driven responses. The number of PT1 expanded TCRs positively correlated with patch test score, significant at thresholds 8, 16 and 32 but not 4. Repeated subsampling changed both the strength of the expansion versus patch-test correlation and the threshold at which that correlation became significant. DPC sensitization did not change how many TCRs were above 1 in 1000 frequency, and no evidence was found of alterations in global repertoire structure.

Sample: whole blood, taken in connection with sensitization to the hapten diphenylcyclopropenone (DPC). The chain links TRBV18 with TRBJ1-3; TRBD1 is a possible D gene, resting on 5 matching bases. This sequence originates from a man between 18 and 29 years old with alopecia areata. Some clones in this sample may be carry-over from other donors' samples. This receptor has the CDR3 CASSTAGDSGNTIYF. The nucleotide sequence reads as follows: TGTGCCAGCTCGACGGCGGGGGACTCTGGAAACACCATATATTTT.